The T cell receptor (beta chain) described here comes from a study of T cells in Graves' hyperthyroidism and ophthalmopathy. CDR3 length equals 13 residues. V was trimmed by 5 bases and J by 6 bases, leaving 8 bases between them. Germline CDR1 is SGHNT and CDR2 is YENEEA. This clonotype was detected ten times or more. Its specificity is not known. The study's findings and limits: In the blood, most expanded thyroid clonotypes above 0.001 appeared as well.

It was RNA transcripts that yielded the amplified TCR beta CDR3 regions. Carried out on the TCR CDR3, a first-round RT-PCR used the HTBI primer set. Each CDR3 protein gets one entry after TCRdb re-called the multiplex PCR reads with MiXCR. The sample holds around 700,000 distinct CDR3 sequences, around a sixth seen once. The clonotype was recovered from a woman aged 50 to 60 with Graves' hyperthyroidism that later progressed to Graves' ophthalmopathy. Sequenced input: blood. The V call is TRBV11-3, the J call TRBJ1-6, with a possible D match to TRBD1 (5 bases). The CDR3 loop reads CASSRDANSPLHF. CDR3 coding DNA: TGTGCCAGCAGCCGGGACGCTAATTCACCCCTCCACTTT.